The 11 T cell receptor beta chains below come from one sample, sequenced in a study of Graves' ophthalmopathy and Graves' hyperthyroidism. The TCR beta CDR3 regions underwent amplification from RNA transcripts. A first-round RT-PCR used HTBI primers, followed by a second-round multiplex PCR. Using its own MiXCR run on the multiplex PCR reads, TCRdb lists one record per CDR3 protein. The table has under 200,000 distinct CDR3 sequences, over 35% seen once; the top ten hold 5.8%. Specimen: peripheral blood. Receptor source: a middle-aged woman with Graves' ophthalmopathy.

This clonotype occurred once. This chain uses TRBV6-5 with TRBJ2-7; 8 nucleotides align to TRBD2. The V segment lost 6 bases and the J segment 5 bases; nucleotides outside the gene matches: 9. This CDR3 spans 14 amino acids. Germline loops: CDR1 MNHEY, CDR2 SVGAGI. CDR3 sequence: CASRYSGTNNEQYF. DNA of the CDR3: TGTGCCAGCAGATATAGCGGGACTAACAACGAGCAGTACTTC.

The rearrangement uses TRBV6-1 and TRBJ1-5, with a possible D match to TRBD1 (5 bases). The CDR3 extends over 16 amino acids. Germline CDR1 and CDR2: MNHNS and SASEGT. V shed 5 bases and J shed 2 bases, with 16 bases lying between them. The CDR3 loop reads CASSRAGVRGNQPQHF. In DNA, the CDR3 is TGTGCCAGCAGTCGCGCGGGGGTTAGGGGCAATCAGCCCCAGCATTTT.

This clonotype was counted ten times or more. The J gene is TRBJ2-2, the V gene TRBV4-2; D gene unclear. Germline V CDR1 and CDR2: LGHNA, YNFKEQ. Trimming shortened V by 1 base and J by 0 bases, and 9 bases separated the two germline ends. The CDR3 is 16 residues long. The CDR3 DNA reads as TGTGCCAGCAGCCAAGTGAATGTCGCGAACACCGGGGAGCTGTTTTTT. Translation: CASSQVNVANTGELFF.

This clonotype was recorded at least ten times. The chain carries TRBV6-5 and TRBJ1-1, with TRBD1 matching 8 bases. V lost 4 bases and J lost 3; bases outside the gene matches: 4. The germline V gene has CDR1 MNHEY and CDR2 SVGAGI. The CDR3 is 14 residues long. This CDR3 reads CASSSDRGDTEAFF. In DNA, the CDR3 is TGTGCCAGCAGTTCAGACAGGGGAGACACTGAAGCTTTCTTT.

This clonotype was observed at least ten times. The chain combines TRBV6-2 or TRBV6-3 with TRBJ2-7; TRBD2 agrees at 14 bases. In germline, CDR1 is MNHEY, CDR2 SVGEGT. The CDR3 has 15 amino acids. Trimming cost V 6 bases and J 4 bases; bases outside gene matches: 5. The CDR3 loop reads CASRDGTSGRYEQYF. In nucleotides, the CDR3 is TGTGCCAGCAGGGACGGGACTAGCGGGAGATACGAGCAGTACTTC.

This chain joins TRBV4-3 and TRBJ1-6, with D tentatively TRBD1 (6 bases). The V gene's germline CDR1 is LGHNA and CDR2 YSLEER. The CDR3 is 15 residues long. Deletions cut 1 base from V and 11 bases from J, with 15 bases between. CDR3 residues: CASSQGGRGGTPLHF. As DNA, the CDR3 is TGCGCCAGCAGCCAAGGAGGAAGGGGGGGGACACCCCTCCACTTT.

In this sample, this clonotype turned up many times. CDR3 residues: CASRSGSSGANVLTF. CDR3 nucleotide sequence: TGTGCCAGCAGATCAGGGTCGTCTGGGGCCAACGTCCTGACTTTC. The chain combines TRBV6-1 with TRBJ2-6, with D perhaps matching TRBD1 (5 bases). CDR1 MNHNS and CDR2 SASEGT come from the germline V gene. V was trimmed by 6 bases and J by 1 base, leaving 10 bases between them. This CDR3 has 15 amino acids.

The rearrangement uses TRBV24-1 and TRBJ2-2; perhaps TRBD1 as D (5 bases). CDR3 length: 14 amino acids. The V end was cut by 4 bases, the J end by 5 bases, with 10 bases between. Per germline, CDR1 KGHDR and CDR2 SFDVKD. The CDR3 is CATSDLPGTGELFF. CDR3 nucleotide sequence: TGTGCCACCAGTGACCTACCAGGGACCGGGGAGCTGTTTTTT.

This clonotype was seen many times. The rearrangement links TRBV2 to TRBJ1-2, with a weak D call TRBD1 (6 bases). The CDR3 contains 15 residues. Deletions cut 2 bases from V and 6 bases from J, with 16 bases between. Germline V gene sequence: CDR1 SNHLY, CDR2 FYNNEI. The CDR3 here is CASSEHSGGGDGYTF. Here the CDR3 DNA reads TGTGCCAGCAGTGAACATTCAGGAGGGGGTGATGGCTACACCTTC.

The J gene is TRBJ1-1, the V gene TRBV7-2, with D maybe TRBD1 (6 bases). The CDR3 runs to 15 residues. The V end was cut by 0 bases, the J end by 5 bases, with 13 bases between. The germline V gene encodes CDR1 SGHTA and CDR2 FQGNSA. The CDR3 sequence: CASSLASGGRTEAFF. The CDR3 DNA is TGTGCCAGCAGCTTAGCGAGCGGGGGGCGAACTGAAGCTTTCTTT.

This clonotype was observed many times. The genes are TRBV29-1 and TRBJ2-7; tentatively, D is TRBD1 (5 bases). The CDR3 sequence is 11 residues long. Germline V gives CDR1 SQVTM, CDR2 ANQGSEA. Trimming pared 7 bases from V and 6 bases from J, leaving 13 bases between. The CDR3 region is CSGKTVGEQYF. The CDR3 nucleotides are TGCAGCGGTAAGACAGTTGGCGAGCAGTACTTC.